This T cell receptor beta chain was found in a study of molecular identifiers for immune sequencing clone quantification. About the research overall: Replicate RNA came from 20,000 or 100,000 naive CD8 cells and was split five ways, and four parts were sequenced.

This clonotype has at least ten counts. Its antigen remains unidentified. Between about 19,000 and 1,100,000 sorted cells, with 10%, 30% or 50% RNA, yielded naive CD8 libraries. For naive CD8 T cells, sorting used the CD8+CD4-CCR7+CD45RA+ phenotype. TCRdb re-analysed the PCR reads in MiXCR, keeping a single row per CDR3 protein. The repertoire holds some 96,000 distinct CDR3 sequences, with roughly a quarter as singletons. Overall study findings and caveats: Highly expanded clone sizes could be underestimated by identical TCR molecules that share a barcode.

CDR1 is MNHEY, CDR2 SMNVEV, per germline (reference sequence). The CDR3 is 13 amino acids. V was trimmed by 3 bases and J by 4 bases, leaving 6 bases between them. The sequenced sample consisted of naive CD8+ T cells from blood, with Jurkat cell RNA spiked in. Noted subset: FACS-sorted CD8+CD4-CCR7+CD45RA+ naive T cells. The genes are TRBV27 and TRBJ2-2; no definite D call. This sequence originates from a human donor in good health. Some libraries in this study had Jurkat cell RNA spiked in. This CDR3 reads CASSFWVTGELFF. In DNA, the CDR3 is TGTGCCAGCAGTTTCTGGGTCACCGGGGAGCTGTTTTTT.